One T cell receptor (beta chain) is described in this entry. What it binds is not known. The sample belongs to a study of OX40 agonist ivuxolimab in advanced cancers. Study summary: Two patients with cutaneous melanoma and one with hepatocellular carcinoma, three in total, showed partial responses.

Assay used: immunoSEQ multiplex PCR; TCRdb lists only in-frame clones, some missing. The sample contains 70,000 to 75,000 clones, almost 90% of which appear only once. Findings and limits, study-wide: CD8+ T cells (on average) carried more expanded clones than CD4+ T cells. The 0.1-3.0 mg/kg partial responders had among the lowest clonal expansion.

The V end was cut by 0 bases, the J end by 2 bases, with 8 bases between. Germline assignment: CDR1 MNHEY and CDR2 SVGAGI. The CDR3 contains 14 residues. The sequence was collected from an adult with an advanced solid tumor such as melanoma, head and neck, liver or kidney cancer. Sequenced material: CD4+ or CD8+ T cells sorted from blood, taken in a trial of the OX40 agonist ivuxolimab. J is TRBJ2-7 and V is TRBV6-5; D gene unclear. The CDR3 region has the DNA TGTGCCAGCAGTTACTCCTCCGGGCCCTACGAGCAGTACTTC. Protein product: CASSYSSGPYEQYF.